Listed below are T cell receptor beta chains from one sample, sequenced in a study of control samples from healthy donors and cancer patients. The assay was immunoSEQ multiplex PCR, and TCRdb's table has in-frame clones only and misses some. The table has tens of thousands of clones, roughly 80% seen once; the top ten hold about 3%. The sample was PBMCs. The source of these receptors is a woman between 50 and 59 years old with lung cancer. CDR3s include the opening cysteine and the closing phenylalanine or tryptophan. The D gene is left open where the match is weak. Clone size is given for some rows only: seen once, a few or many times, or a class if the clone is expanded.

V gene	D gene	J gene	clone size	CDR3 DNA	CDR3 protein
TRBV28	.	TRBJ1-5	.	TGTGCCAGTCAGGGAAGCAATCAGCCCCAGCATTTT	CASQGSNQPQHF
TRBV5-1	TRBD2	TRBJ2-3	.	TGCGCCAGCAGCGAAGCGGGGGGGCCCGCAGATACGCAGTATTTT	CASSEAGGPADTQYF
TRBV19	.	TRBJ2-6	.	TGTGCCAGTAGTCCCCGGGCTTCTCTGGCCGGGGCCAACGTCCTGACTTTC	CASSPRASLAGANVLTF
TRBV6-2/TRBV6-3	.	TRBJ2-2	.	TGTGCCAGCAGGTACCAGGGGACACCGGTAGGGACCGGGGAGCTGTTTTTT	CASRYQGTPVGTGELFF
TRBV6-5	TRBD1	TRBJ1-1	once	TGTGCCAGCAGTCCCTCGGGACAGCCGAACACTGAAGCTTTCTTT	CASSPSGQPNTEAFF
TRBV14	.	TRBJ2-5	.	TGTGCCAGCAGCCAAGCATACGAGACCCAGTACTTC	CASSQAYETQYF
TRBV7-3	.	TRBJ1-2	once	TGTGCCAGCAGCCTAACTGCGGCTGGGGACGGCTACACCTTC	CASSLTAAGDGYTF
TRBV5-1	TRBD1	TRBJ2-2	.	TGCGCCAGCAGCCAAAGGGACAGGGGGACCGGGGAGCTGTTTTTT	CASSQRDRGTGELFF
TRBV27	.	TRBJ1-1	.	TGTGCCAGCACCTCGAGGAGGTTGAACACTGAAGCTTTCTTT	CASTSRRLNTEAFF
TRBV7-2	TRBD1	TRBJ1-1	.	TGTGCCAGCAGCCTCCGACAGGGCGTCGCTTTCTTT	CASSLRQGVAFF
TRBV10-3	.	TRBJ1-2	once	TGTGCCATCAGTGGGGGTTTCGGGGTCTATGGCTACACCTTC	CAISGGFGVYGYTF
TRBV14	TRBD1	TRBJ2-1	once	TGTGCCAGCAGCCTCTTGGGGACAGGGATAAATGAGCAGTTCTTC	CASSLLGTGINEQFF
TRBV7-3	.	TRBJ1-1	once	TGTGCCAGCAGCTTAATGGCGGGTTCGAACACTGAAGCTTTCTTT	CASSLMAGSNTEAFF
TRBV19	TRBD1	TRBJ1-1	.	TGTGCCAGTAGTTCACAGCGACAGGGCAAGGGGACTGAAGCTTTCTTT	CASSSQRQGKGTEAFF
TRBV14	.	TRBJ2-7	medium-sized	TGTGCCAGCAGCCAAAGAGGGCTCTACGAGCAGTACTTC	CASSQRGLYEQYF
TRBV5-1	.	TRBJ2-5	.	TGCGCCAGCAGCTTGGCCGGACAGTACCAAGAGACCCAGTACTTC	CASSLAGQYQETQYF
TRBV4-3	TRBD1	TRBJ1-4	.	TGCGCCAGCAGCCTTTCAACGACCGGACAGGGGGGTGAAAAACTGTTTTTT	CASSLSTTGQGGEKLFF
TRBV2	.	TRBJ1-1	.	TGTGCCAGCAGAGTCGGGTTGTCTGAAGCTTTCTTT	CASRVGLSEAFF
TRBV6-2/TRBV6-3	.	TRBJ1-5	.	TGTGCCAGCAGTCCCCCAGGGCAGCCCCAGCATTTT	CASSPPGQPQHF
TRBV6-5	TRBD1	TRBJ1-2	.	TGTGCCAGCAGTCTCGGACAGGGCCCTAACTATGGCTACACCTTC	CASSLGQGPNYGYTF
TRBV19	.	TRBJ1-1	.	TGTGCCAGTAGTATTCTCGGGCAGGGCCTTAGGATCTCTGAAGCTTTCTTT	CASSILGQGLRISEAFF
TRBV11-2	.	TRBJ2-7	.	TGTGCCAGCAGCTTTTCCAGAAGCTCCTACGAGCAGTACTTC	CASSFSRSSYEQYF
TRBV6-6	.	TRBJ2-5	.	TGTGCCAGCAGTTACTCTGTGAGCCAAGAGACCCAGTACTTC	CASSYSVSQETQYF
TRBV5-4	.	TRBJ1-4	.	TGTGCCAGCAGCTTGGGGTTTAATGAAAAACTGTTTTTT	CASSLGFNEKLFF
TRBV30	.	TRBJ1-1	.	TGTGCCTGGAGTAAGGCGTCGGCGTTCGGGGCTTTCTTT	CAWSKASAFGAFF
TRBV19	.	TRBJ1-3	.	TGTGCCAGTAGTATCGGCCGAAACTCTGGAAACACCATATATTTT	CASSIGRNSGNTIYF
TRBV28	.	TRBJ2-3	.	TGTGCCAGCAGTTTAGTGACGGGCAGCACAGATACGCAGTATTTT	CASSLVTGSTDTQYF
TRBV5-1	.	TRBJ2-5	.	TGCGCCAGCAGCATAGGGGGAGAGGAGACCCAGTACTTC	CASSIGGEETQYF